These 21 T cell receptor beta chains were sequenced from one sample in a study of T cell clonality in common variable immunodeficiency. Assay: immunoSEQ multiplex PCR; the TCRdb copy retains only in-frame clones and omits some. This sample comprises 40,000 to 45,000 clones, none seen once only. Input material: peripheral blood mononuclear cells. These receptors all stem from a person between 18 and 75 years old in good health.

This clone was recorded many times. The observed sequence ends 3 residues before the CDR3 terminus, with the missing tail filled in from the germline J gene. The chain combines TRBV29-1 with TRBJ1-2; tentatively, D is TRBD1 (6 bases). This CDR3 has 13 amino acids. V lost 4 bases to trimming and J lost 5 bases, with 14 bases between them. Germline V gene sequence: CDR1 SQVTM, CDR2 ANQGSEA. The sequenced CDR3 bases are TGCAGCGTTGTTGGGGGGGCGAAGTATGGC. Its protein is CSVVGGAKYG. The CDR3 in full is CSVVGGAKYGYTF. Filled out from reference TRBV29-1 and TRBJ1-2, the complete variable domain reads SAVISQKPSRDICQRGTSLTIQCQVDSQVTMMFWYRQQPGQSLTLIATANQGSEATYESGFVIDKFPISRPNLTFSTLTVSNMSPEDSSIYLCSVVGGAKYGYTFGSGTRLTVV.

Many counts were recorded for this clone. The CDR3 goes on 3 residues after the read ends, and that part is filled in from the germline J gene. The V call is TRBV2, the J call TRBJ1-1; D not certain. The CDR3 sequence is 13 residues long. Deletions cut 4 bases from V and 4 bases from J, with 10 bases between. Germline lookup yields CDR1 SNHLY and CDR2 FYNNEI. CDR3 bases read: TGTGCCAGCAGTGGGTTTCTCGGCACTGAA. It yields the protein CASSGFLGTE. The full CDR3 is CASSGFLGTEAFF.

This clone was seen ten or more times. CDR3 sequence: CASSIGGRGNEKLFF. The covered CDR3 bases are TGTGCCAGTAGTATTGGAGGCAGGGGTAATGAAAAA. The chain combines TRBV19 with TRBJ1-4; weak D call: TRBD1 (6 bases). With the read ending 3 residues before the CDR3 end, the germline J gene is used to fill in that end. Germline V gene data show CDR1 as LNHDA and CDR2 as SQIVND (reference sequence). Trimming took 3 bases from V and 4 from J, leaving 12 bases between them. The CDR3 extends over 15 amino acids.

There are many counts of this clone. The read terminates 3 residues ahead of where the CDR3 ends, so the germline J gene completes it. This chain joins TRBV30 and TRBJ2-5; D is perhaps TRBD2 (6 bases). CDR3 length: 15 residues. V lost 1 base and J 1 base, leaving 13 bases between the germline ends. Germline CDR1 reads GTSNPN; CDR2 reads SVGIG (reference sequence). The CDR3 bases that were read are TGTGCCTGGAGTGCCTACCAGGAGGGCCAAGAGACC. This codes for CAWSAYQEGQET. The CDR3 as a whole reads CAWSAYQEGQETQYF.

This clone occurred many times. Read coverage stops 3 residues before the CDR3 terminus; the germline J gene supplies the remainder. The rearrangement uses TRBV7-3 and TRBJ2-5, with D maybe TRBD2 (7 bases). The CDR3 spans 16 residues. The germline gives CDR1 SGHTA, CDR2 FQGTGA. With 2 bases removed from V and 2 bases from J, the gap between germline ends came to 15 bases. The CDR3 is CASSLGRGTWQETQYF. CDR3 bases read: TGTGCCAGCAGCTTAGGGAGGGGGACCTGGCAAGAGACC.

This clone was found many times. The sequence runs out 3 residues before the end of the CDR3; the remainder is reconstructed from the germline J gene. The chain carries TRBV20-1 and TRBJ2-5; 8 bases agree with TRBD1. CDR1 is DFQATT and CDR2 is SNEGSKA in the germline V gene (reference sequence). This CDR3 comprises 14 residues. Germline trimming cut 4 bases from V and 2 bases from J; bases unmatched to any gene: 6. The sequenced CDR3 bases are TGCAGTGCTACCGGGACAGGCGTACAAGAGACC. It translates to CSATGTGVQET. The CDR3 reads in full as CSATGTGVQETQYF.

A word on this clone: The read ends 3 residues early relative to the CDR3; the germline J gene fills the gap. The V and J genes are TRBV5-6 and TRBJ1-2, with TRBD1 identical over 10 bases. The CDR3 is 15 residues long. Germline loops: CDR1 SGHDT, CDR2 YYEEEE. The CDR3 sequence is CASSTAGTGANGYTF. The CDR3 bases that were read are TGTGCCAGCAGCACGGCCGGGACAGGGGCGAACGGC.

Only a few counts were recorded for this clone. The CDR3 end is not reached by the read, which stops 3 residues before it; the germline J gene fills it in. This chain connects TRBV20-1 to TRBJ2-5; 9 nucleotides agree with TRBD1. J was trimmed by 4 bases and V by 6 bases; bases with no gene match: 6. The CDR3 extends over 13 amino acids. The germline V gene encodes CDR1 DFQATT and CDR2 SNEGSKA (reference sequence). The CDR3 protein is CSARDRGIETQYF. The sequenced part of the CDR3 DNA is TGCAGTGCGCGAGACAGGGGGATAGAGACC.

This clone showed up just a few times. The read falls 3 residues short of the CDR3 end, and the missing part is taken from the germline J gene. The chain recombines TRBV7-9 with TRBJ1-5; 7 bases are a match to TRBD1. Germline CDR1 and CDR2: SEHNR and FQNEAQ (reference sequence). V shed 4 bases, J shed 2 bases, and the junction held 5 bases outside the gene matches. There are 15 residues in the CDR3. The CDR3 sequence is CASSSKGTGNQPQHF. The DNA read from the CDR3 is TGTGCCAGCAGCTCCAAAGGGACAGGCAATCAGCCC.

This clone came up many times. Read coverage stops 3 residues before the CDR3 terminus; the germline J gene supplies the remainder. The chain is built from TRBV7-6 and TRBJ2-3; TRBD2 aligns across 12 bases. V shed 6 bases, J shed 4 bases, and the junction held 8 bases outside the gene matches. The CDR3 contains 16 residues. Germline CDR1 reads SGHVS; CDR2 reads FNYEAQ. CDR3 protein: CASRPTSGGRADTQYF. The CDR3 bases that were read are TGTGCCAGCAGACCTACTAGCGGGGGGCGGGCAGATACG. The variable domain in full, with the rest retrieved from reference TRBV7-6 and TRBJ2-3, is GAGVSQSPRYKVTKRGQDVALRCDPISGHVSLYWYRQALGQGPEFLTYFNYEAQQDKSGLPNDRFSAERPEGSISTLTIQRTEQRDSAMYRCASRPTSGGRADTQYFGPGTRLTVL.

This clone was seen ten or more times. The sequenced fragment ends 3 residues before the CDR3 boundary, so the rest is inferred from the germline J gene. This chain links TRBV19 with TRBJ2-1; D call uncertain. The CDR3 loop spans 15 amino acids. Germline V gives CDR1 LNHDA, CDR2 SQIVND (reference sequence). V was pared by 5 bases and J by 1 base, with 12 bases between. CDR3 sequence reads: CASSGAASSYNEQFF. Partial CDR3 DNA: TGTGCCAGTAGTGGTGCAGCTAGTTCCTACAATGAG.

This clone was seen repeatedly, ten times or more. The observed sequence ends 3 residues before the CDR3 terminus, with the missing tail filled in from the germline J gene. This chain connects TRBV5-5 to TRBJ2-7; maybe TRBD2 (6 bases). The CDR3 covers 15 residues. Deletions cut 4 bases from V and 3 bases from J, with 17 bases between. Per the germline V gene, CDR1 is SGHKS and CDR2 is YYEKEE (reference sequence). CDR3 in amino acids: CASSPVPGLDYEQYF. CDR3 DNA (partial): TGTGCCAGCAGCCCCGTCCCGGGACTTGACTACGAG. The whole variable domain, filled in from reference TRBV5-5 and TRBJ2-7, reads DAGVTQSPTHLIKTRGQQVTLRCSPISGHKSVSWYQQVLGQGPQFIFQYYEKEERGRGNFPDRFSARQFPNYSSELNVNALLLGDSALYLCASSPVPGLDYEQYFGPGTRLTVT.

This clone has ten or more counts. The CDR3 here is CASSRGQGRSQETQYF. The sequenced CDR3 bases are TGTGCCAGCAGCAGGGGACAGGGGCGATCCCAAGAGACC. J is TRBJ2-5 and V is TRBV5-4; 10 bases are a match to TRBD1. Sequencing ends 3 residues short of the CDR3 end; the germline J gene provides the rest. The ends lost 4 bases at V and 1 base at J; junction bases unmatched: 7. Germline V lookup: CDR1 SGHNT, CDR2 YYREEE (reference sequence). This CDR3 contains 16 residues.

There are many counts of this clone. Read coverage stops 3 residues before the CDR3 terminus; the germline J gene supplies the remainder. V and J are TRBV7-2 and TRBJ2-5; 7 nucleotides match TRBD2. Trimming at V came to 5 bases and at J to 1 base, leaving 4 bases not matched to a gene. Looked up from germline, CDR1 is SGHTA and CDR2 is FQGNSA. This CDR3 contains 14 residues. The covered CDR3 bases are TGTGCCAGCAGCCCGCGGGGGTCCCAAGAGACC. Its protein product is CASSPRGSQET. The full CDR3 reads CASSPRGSQETQYF.

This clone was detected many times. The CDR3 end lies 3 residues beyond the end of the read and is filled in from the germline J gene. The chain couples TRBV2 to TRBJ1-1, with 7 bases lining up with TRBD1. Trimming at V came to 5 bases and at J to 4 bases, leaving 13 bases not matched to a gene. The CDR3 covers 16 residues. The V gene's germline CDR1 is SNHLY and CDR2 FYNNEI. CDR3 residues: CASSLAGGMRGTEAFF. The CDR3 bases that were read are TGTGCCAGCAGTTTGGCAGGGGGGATGAGGGGCACTGAA.

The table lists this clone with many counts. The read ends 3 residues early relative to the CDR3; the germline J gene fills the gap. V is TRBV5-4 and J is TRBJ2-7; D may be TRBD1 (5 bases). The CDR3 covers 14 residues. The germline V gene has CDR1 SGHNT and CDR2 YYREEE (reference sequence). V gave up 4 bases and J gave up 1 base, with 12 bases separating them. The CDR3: CASSPQASSYEQYF. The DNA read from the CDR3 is TGTGCCAGCAGCCCACAGGCGAGTTCCTACGAG.

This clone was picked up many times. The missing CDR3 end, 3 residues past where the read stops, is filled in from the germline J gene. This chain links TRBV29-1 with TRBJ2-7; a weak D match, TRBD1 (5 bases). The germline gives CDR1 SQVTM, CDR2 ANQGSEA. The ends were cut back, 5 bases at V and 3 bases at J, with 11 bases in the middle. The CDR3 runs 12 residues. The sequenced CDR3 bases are TGCAGCGTTAGGGGCCACAGCTACGAG. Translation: CSVRGHSYE. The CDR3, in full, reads CSVRGHSYEQYF.

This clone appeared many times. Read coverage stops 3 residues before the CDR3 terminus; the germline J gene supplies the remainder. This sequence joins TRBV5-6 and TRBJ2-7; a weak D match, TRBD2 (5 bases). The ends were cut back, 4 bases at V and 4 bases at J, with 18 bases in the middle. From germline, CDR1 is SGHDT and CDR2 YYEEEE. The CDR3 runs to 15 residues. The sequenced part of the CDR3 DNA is TGTGCCAGCAGCCGGATTGCCGGACGGGGTTACGAG. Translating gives CASSRIAGRGYE. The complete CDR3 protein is CASSRIAGRGYEQYF. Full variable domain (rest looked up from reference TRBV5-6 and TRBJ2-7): DAGVTQSPTHLIKTRGQQVTLRCSPKSGHDTVSWYQQALGQGPQFIFQYYEEEERQRGNFPDRFSGHQFPNYSSELNVNALLLGDSALYLCASSRIAGRGYEQYFGPGTRLTVT.

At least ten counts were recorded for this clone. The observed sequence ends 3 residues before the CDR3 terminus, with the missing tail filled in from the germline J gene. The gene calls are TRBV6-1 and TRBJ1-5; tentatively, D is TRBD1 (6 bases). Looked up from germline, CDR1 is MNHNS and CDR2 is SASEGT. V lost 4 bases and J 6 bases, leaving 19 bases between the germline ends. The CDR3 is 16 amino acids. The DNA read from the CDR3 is TGTGCCAGCAGTGTTAACAGGGTGCCGGGCATTCAGCCC. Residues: CASSVNRVPGIQP. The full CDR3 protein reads CASSVNRVPGIQPQHF.

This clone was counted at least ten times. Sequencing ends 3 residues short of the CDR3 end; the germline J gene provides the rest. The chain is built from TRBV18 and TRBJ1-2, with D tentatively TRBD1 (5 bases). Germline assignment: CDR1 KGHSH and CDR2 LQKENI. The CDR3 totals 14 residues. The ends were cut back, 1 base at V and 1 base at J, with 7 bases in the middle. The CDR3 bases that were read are TGTGCCAGCTCACCACAACAGGATAACTATGGC. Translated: CASSPQQDNYG. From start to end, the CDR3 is CASSPQQDNYGYTF.

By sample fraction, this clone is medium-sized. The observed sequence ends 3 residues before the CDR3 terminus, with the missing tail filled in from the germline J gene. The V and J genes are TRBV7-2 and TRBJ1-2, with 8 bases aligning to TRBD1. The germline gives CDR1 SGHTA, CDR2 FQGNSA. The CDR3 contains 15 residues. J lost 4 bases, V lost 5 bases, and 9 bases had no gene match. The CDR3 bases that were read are TGTGCCAGCAGCGCGACAGGGGCAGCCAGCTATGGC. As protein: CASSATGAASYG. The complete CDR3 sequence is CASSATGAASYGYTF. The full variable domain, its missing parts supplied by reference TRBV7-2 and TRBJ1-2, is GAGVSQSPSNKVTEKGKDVELRCDPISGHTALYWYRQSLGQGLEFLIYFQGNSAPDKSGLPSDRFSAERTGGSVSTLTIQRTQQEDSAVYLCASSATGAASYGYTFGSGTRLTVV.